These 3 T cell receptor beta chains were sequenced from one sample in a study of CD8 T cells in Susac syndrome. An input of about 0.5 to 1 ug of RNA was subjected to reverse transcription using random hexamers. MiXCR was run by TCRdb on the immunoSEQ multiplex PCR reads, yielding one entry per CDR3 protein. Among more than 100,000 distinct CDR3 sequences listed, around 85% were seen once. The source material was CD8+ T cells from PBMCs. These receptors originate from a human donor with multiple sclerosis.

The chain is built from TRBV29-1 and TRBJ1-2, with 7 bases lining up with TRBD1. CDR1 and CDR2 from the germline V gene are SQVTM and ANQGSEA. Trimming removed 6 bases from V and 3 bases from J; junction bases left unmatched: 16. The CDR3 sequence is 16 residues long. DNA of the CDR3: TGCAGCGTCGTACCTCTACAGGGGCCCCGGGACTATGGCTACACCTTC. Translation: CSVVPLQGPRDYGYTF.

J is TRBJ2-1 and V is TRBV7-2; possibly TRBD2 for D (6 bases). The CDR3 loop spans 16 amino acids. CDR1 is SGHTA, CDR2 FQGNSA, per germline. V lost 7 bases, J lost 5 bases, and 21 bases lay in between. The CDR3 sequence is CASTRSAAGTNNEQFF. Here the CDR3 DNA reads TGTGCCAGCACCCGAAGCGCGGCGGGAACAAACAATGAGCAGTTCTTC.

A few counts support this clonotype. The V gene is TRBV13, the J gene TRBJ2-7; D unresolved. From germline, CDR1 is PRHDT and CDR2 FYEKMQ (reference sequence). Trimming cost V 0 bases and J 4 bases, with 7 bases left between them. The CDR3 has 13 amino acids. CDR3 DNA sequence: TGTGCCAGCAGCTTAGGAATTGGATACGAGCAGTACGTC. As protein: CASSLGIGYEQYV.